This T cell receptor (beta chain) was profiled in a study of CD8 T cells in Susac syndrome. Sequencing targeted TCR beta in T cells from blood (CD8+ and CD4+). Broader study findings: It was acknowledged in the study that its TCR sequencing and HLA analysis involved a relatively small number of individuals.

Random hexamers served to reverse transcribe about 0.5 to 1 ug RNA. TCRdb reprocessed the immunoSEQ multiplex PCR reads via MiXCR and lists one record per CDR3 protein. The repertoire holds tens of thousands of distinct CDR3 sequences, with around 94% as singletons. This CDR3 contains 13 residues. The junction had 4 bases not matched to a gene; V was cut back by 4 bases and J by 2 bases. CDR1 and CDR2 from the germline V gene are GTSNPN and SVGIG (reference sequence). A remark on this clonotype: Its antigen is currently unknown.

This receptor was obtained from a human donor with Susac syndrome. V is TRBV30 and J is TRBJ1-2; 7 positions agree with TRBD1. Input material: CD4+ T cells from PBMCs. CDR3 region: CAWNTGQNYGYTF. The CDR3 nucleotides read TGTGCCTGGAATACGGGACAGAACTATGGCTACACCTTC.